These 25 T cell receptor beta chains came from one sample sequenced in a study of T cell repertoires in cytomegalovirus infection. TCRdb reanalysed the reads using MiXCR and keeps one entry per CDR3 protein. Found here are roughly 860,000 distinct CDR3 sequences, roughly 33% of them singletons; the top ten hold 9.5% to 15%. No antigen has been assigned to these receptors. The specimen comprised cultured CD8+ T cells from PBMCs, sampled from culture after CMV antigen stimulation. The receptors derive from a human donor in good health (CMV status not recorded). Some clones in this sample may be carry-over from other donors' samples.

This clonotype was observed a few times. The CDR3, as DNA: TGTGCCAGTAGTATGCAGTGGATCAGAGAGTACAATGAGCAGTTCTTC. Translated, it gives CASSMQWIREYNEQFF. V and J are TRBV19 and TRBJ2-1; D is unresolved. Per the germline V gene, CDR1 is LNHDA and CDR2 is SQIVND (reference sequence). V was trimmed by 3 bases and J by 4 bases, leaving 16 bases between them. The CDR3 spans 16 residues.

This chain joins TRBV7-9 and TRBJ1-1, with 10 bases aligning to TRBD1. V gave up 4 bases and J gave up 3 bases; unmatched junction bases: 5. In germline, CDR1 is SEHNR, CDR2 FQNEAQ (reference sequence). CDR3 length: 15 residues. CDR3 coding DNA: TGTGCCAGCAGCTCACCGGGACAGGGGTACACTGAAGCTTTCTTT. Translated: CASSSPGQGYTEAFF.

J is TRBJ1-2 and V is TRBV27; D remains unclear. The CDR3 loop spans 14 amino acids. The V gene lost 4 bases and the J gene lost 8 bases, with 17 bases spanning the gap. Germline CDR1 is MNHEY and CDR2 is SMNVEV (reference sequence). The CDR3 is CASSSIHPNGGYTF. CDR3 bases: TGTGCCAGCAGTTCAATCCACCCTAACGGGGGCTACACCTTC.

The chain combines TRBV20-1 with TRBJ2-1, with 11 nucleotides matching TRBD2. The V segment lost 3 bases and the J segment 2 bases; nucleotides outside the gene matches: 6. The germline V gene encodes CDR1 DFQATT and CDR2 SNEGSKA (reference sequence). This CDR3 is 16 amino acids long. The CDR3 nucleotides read TGCAGTGCTAGCGGGGTGACTAGCGGGACCTACAATGAGCAGTTCTTC. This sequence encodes CSASGVTSGTYNEQFF.

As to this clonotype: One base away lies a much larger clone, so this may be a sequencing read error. DNA of the CDR3: TGTGCCAACAGTTTTACCTCCTACAATGAGCAGTTCTTC. It codes for CANSFTSYNEQFF. The chain has TRBV27 and TRBJ2-1; D remains ambiguous. The V gene's germline CDR1 is MNHEY and CDR2 SMNVEV (reference sequence). CDR3 length: 13 amino acids.

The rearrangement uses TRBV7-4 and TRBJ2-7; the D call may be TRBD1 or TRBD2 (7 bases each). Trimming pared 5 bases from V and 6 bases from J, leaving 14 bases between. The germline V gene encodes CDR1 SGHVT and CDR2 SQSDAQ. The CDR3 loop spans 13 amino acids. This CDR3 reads CASSPGGEVEQYF. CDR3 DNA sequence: TGTGCCAGCAGCCCAGGGGGGGAAGTCGAGCAGTACTTC.

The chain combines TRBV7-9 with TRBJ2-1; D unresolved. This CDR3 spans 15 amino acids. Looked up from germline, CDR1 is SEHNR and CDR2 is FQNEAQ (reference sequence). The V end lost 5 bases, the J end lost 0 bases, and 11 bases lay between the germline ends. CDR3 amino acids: CASSPSRSSYNEQFF. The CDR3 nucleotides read TGTGCCAGCAGCCCATCGCGGAGCTCCTACAATGAGCAGTTCTTC.

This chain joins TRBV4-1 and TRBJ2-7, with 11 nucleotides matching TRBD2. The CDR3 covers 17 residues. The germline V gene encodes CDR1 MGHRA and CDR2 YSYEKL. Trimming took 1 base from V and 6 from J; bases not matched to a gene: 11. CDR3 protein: CASSQVPPTSGDSEQYF. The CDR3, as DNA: TGCGCCAGCAGCCAAGTACCACCGACTAGCGGGGACTCCGAGCAGTACTTC.

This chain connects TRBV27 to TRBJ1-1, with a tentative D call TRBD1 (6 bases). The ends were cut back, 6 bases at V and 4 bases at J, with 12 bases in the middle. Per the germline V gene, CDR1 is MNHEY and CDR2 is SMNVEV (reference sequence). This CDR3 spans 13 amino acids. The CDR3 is CASSPSRGTEAFF. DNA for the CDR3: TGTGCCAGCAGCCCGAGCAGGGGCACTGAAGCTTTCTTT.

The CDR3 DNA is TGTGCCAGCAGCCAAGTAACCGGGCACACTGAAGCTTTCTTT. This translates into CASSQVTGHTEAFF. The genes are TRBV4-2 and TRBJ1-1; D remains unclear. CDR3 length: 14 amino acids. Trimming stripped 1 base from V and 3 bases from J, with 9 bases between. The germline V gene encodes CDR1 LGHNA and CDR2 YNFKEQ.

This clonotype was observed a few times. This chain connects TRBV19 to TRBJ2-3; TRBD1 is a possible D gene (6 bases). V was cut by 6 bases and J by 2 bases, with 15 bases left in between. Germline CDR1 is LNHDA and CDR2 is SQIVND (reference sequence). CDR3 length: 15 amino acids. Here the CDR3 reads CASSPQGINTDTQYF. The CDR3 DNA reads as TGTGCCAGTAGCCCTCAGGGGATTAACACAGATACGCAGTATTTT.

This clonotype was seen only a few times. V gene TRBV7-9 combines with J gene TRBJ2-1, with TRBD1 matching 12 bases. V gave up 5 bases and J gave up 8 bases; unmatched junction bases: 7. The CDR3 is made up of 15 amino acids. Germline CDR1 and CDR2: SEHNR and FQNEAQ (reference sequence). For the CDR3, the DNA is TGTGCCAGCAGCGCCCGGGACAGGGGGCGCGATGAGCAGTTCTTC. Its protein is CASSARDRGRDEQFF.

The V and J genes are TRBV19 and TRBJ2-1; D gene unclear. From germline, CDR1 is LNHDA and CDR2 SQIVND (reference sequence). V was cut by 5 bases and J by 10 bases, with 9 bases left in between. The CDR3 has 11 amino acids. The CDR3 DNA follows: TGTGCCAGTAGTCTATCAAGGGAGCAGTTCTTC. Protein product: CASSLSREQFF.

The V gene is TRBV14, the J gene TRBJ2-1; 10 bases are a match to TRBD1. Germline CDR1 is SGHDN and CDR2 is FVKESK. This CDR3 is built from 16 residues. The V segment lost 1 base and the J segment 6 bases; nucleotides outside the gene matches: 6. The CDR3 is CASSQGPGTGVNEQFF. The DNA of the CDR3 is TGTGCCAGCAGCCAAGGACCAGGGACAGGGGTCAATGAGCAGTTCTTC.

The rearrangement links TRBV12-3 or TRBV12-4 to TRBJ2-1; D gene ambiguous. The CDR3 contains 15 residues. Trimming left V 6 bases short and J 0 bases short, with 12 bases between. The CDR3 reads CASSSDYSSYNEQFF. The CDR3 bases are TGTGCCAGCAGCTCCGATTATAGCTCCTACAATGAGCAGTTCTTC.

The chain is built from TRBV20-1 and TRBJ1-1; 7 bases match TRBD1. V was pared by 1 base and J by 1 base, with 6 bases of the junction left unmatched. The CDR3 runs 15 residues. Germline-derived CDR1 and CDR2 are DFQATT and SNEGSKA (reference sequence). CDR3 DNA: TGCAGTGCTAGAGGTCCGGGACAGCGGAACACTGAAGCTTTCTTT. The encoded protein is CSARGPGQRNTEAFF.

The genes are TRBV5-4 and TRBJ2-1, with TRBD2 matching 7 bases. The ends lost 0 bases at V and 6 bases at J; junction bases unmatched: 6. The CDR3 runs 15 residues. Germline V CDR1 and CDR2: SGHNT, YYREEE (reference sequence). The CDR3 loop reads CASSLGGSGGNEQFF. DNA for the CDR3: TGTGCCAGCAGCTTGGGAGGCTCGGGGGGCAATGAGCAGTTCTTC.

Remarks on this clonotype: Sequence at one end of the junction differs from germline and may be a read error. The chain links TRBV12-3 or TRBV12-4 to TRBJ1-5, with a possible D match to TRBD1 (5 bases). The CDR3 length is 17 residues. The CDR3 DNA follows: TGTGCCAGCACCTCCGGGGGTGTGAGTTATAGCAATCAGTCCCAGCATTTT. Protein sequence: CASTSGGVSYSNQSQHF.

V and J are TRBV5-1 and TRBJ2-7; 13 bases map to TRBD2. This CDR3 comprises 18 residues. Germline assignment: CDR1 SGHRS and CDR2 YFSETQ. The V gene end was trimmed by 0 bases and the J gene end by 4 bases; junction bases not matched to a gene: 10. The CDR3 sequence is CASSLGQTGTSGKYEQYV. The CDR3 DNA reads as TGCGCCAGCAGCTTGGGCCAGACCGGGACTAGCGGGAAGTACGAGCAGTACGTC.

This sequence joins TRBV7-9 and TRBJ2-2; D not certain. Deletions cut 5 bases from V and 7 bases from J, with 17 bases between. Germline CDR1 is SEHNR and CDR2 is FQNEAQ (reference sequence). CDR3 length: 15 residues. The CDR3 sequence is CASSGGQAGHGELFF. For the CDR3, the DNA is TGTGCCAGCAGCGGTGGGCAGGCCGGGCACGGGGAGCTGTTTTTT.

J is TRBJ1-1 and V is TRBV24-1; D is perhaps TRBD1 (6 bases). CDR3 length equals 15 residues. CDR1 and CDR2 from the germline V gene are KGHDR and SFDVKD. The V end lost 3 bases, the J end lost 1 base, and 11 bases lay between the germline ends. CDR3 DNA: TGTGCCACCAGTGATAGACAGGATCCGAACACTGAAGCTTTCTTT. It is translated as CATSDRQDPNTEAFF.

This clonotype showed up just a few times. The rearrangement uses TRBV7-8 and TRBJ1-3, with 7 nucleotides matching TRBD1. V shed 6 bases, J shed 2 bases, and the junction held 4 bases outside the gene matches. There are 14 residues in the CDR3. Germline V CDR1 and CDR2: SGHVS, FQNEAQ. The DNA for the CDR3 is TGTGCCAGCAGGGGGGGGACAGCTGGAAACACCATATATTTT. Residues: CASRGGTAGNTIYF.

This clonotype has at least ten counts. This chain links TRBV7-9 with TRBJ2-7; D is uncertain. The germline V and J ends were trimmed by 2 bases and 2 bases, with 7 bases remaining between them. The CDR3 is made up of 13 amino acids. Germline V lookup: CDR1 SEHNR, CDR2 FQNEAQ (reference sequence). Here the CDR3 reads CASSLKGTYEQYF. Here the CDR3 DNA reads TGTGCCAGCAGCTTAAAGGGCACCTACGAGCAGTACTTC.

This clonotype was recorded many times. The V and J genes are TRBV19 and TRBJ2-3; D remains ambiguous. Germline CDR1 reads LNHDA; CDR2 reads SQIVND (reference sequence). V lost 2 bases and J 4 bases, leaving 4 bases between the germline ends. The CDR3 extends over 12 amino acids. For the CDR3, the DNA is TGTGCCAGTAGTATAAGGGCAGATACGCAGTATTTT. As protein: CASSIRADTQYF.

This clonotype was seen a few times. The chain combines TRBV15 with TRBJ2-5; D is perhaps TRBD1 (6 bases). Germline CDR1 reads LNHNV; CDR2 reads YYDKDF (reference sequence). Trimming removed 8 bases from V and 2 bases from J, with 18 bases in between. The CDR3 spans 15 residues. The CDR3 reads CATSLSGVEQETQYF. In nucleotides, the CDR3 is TGTGCCACCTCCCTTTCAGGGGTAGAGCAAGAGACCCAGTACTTC. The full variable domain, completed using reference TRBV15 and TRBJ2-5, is DAMVIQNPRYQVTQFGKPVTLSCSQTLNHNVMYWYQQKSSQAPKLLFHYYDKDFNNEADTPDNFQSRRPNTSFCFLDIRSPGLGDTAMYLCATSLSGVEQETQYFGPGTRLLVL.